This TCR beta chain was captured in a study of blood T cell repertoires in COVID-19. Overall study context: Collection of acute and convalescent COVID-19 samples took place in the United States, Italy and Spain.

Trimming removed 4 bases at V and 15 bases at J, with 13 bases between. The CDR3 runs 11 residues. Germline-derived CDR1 and CDR2 are SNHLY and FYNNEI. Sequencing was performed with immunoSEQ multiplex PCR; in TCRdb, only in-frame clones are kept and a portion is missing. This table has about 190,000 clones, more than 70% appearing once. This clone appeared a few times. The J gene is TRBJ2-1, the V gene TRBV2, with D unresolved. The sequenced material came from peripheral blood. This receptor was obtained from a man between 50 and 59 years old with active or convalescent COVID-19. CDR3 sequence: CASSVYGAGFF. The DNA for the CDR3 is TGTGCCAGCAGTGTATACGGAGCCGGGTTCTTC.